Following are 27 T cell receptor beta chains from one sample sequenced in a study of CXCR3-negative and CXCR3-positive naive CD8 T cells. Study conclusions and caveats: CXCR3-positive naive cells carried more hydrophobic TRB CDR3s than CXCR3-negative naive cells did.

No antigen has been identified for these receptors. The method, 5' RACE with UMI labels, was used to prepare the TRB cDNA libraries. TCRdb re-analyzed the 5' RACE reads; it lists each CDR3 protein once, without DNA. Its clone listing holds some 150,000 distinct CDR3 sequences. Sequenced: naive CXCR3+ CD8+ T cells from blood. Subset indicated: CD45RO-CCR7+CD27+CD95- naive CD8+ T cells expressing CXCR3 (TNR3+). These receptor sequences come from a human donor in good health. Some clones in this sample may be carry-over from other donors' samples.

The chain joins TRBV7-9 to TRBJ2-5; absent DNA, TCRdb's TRBD1 call cannot be checked. The CDR3 is made up of 15 amino acids. Germline assignment: CDR1 SEHNR and CDR2 FQNEAQ (reference sequence). The CDR3 sequence: CASSPRPGEIKTQYF.

This chain joins TRBV4-3 and TRBJ1-2; TCRdb selects TRBD1, and the lack of DNA leaves this call unchecked. The CDR3 extends over 14 amino acids. Germline V gene data show CDR1 as LGHNA and CDR2 as YSLEER. The CDR3 here is CASSLDRFNYGYTF.

The chain has TRBV7-7 and TRBJ2-7; as DNA is missing, the TRBD1 call by TCRdb cannot be tested. Germline CDR1 reads SSHAT; CDR2 reads FNYEAQ (reference sequence). This CDR3 is 13 amino acids long. The CDR3 protein is CASSKGPNYEQYF.

The gene calls are TRBV6-1 and TRBJ2-1. The CDR3 contains 14 residues. Germline V lookup: CDR1 MNHNS, CDR2 SASEGT. The CDR3 is CASSEERAANEQFF.

This chain uses TRBV5-1 with TRBJ2-3. This CDR3 is 14 amino acids long. CDR1 and CDR2 (germline): SGHRS, YFSETQ. The CDR3 protein is CASSLASGTDTQYF.

The rearrangement joins TRBV19 to TRBJ2-1. Germline V gene sequence: CDR1 LNHDA, CDR2 SQIVND (reference sequence). There are 11 residues in the CDR3. Here the CDR3 reads CASRRGVEQFF.

The genes are TRBV7-9 and TRBJ1-1; TCRdb reports TRBD1, a call that lacks DNA to check it against. This CDR3 has 16 residues. Germline loops: CDR1 SEHNR, CDR2 FQNEAQ (reference sequence). CDR3 in amino acids: CASSPFPSGKNTEAFF.

The rearrangement links TRBV12-5 to TRBJ2-5; lacking DNA, the TRBD2 call made by TCRdb goes unchecked. Germline V gene lookup returns CDR1 LGHNT and CDR2 FRNRAP. The CDR3 covers 19 residues. The CDR3 spells CASGLVESSLAGGQETQYF.

J is TRBJ1-1 and V is TRBV15. The CDR3 is 13 residues long. In germline, CDR1 is LNHNV, CDR2 YYDKDF (reference sequence). The CDR3 sequence: CATSIGMNTEAFF.

This chain links TRBV7-2 with TRBJ2-1. CDR1 is SGHTA, CDR2 FQGNSA, per germline. CDR3 length: 12 residues. The CDR3 spells CASSFVAYEQFF.

This CDR3 is CASSTQGATEAFF. The chain employs TRBV28 and TRBJ1-1; with no DNA, the TCRdb D assignment of TRBD1 cannot be verified. This CDR3 spans 13 amino acids. Germline CDR1 reads MDHEN; CDR2 reads SYDVKM.

The gene calls are TRBV7-9 and TRBJ1-2; TCRdb's D gene call, TRBD1, goes unchecked for lack of DNA. Per the germline V gene, CDR1 is SEHNR and CDR2 is FQNEAQ (reference sequence). There are 14 residues in the CDR3. This CDR3 is CASSPTGVNYGYTF. Supplemented by reference TRBV7-9 and TRBJ1-2, the full variable domain reads DTGVSQNPRHKITKRGQNVTFRCDPISEHNRLYWYRQTLGQGPEFLTYFQNEAQLEKSRLLSDRFSAERPKGSFSTLEIQRTEQGDSAMYLCASSPTGVNYGYTFGSGTRLTVV.

This chain connects TRBV7-3 to TRBJ2-2; absent DNA, TCRdb's TRBD2 call cannot be checked. In germline, CDR1 is SGHTA, CDR2 FQGTGA. The CDR3 extends over 18 amino acids. The CDR3 here is CASSFLGPETVNTGELFF.

This chain joins TRBV3-1 and TRBJ2-5; as DNA is missing, the TRBD1 call by TCRdb cannot be tested. Germline V lookup: CDR1 LGHDT, CDR2 YNNKEL (reference sequence). The CDR3 runs to 15 residues. The CDR3 is CASSRRDSIRETQYF.

V and J are TRBV20-1 and TRBJ2-7; TCRdb selects TRBD2, and the lack of DNA leaves this call unchecked. CDR1 DFQATT and CDR2 SNEGSKA come from the germline V gene (reference sequence). The CDR3 is 15 residues long. The CDR3 region is CSARDLSGSSYEQYF.

The J gene is TRBJ2-1, the V gene TRBV15; TCRdb names TRBD1, which stays unverified in the absence of DNA. CDR3 length: 17 amino acids. Germline V lookup: CDR1 LNHNV, CDR2 YYDKDF (reference sequence). The CDR3 sequence is CATSRDRTPGFNNEQFF.

This CDR3 is CASSRIFNEDEKLFF. The rearrangement uses TRBV4-1 and TRBJ1-4. Germline lookup yields CDR1 MGHRA and CDR2 YSYEKL. This CDR3 comprises 15 residues.

The chain recombines TRBV4-3 with TRBJ2-1; the D call from TCRdb, TRBD1, cannot be confirmed without DNA. This CDR3 has 16 residues. Looked up from germline, CDR1 is LGHNA and CDR2 is YSLEER. The CDR3 spells CASSAYRDGPNNEQFF.

This rearrangement joins TRBV7-9 to TRBJ2-7. Germline V CDR1 and CDR2: SEHNR, FQNEAQ (reference sequence). This CDR3 has 14 residues. CDR3 amino acids: CASSLLDGNYEQYF.

The genes are TRBV7-9 and TRBJ1-3; the D gene TCRdb calls, TRBD1, cannot be checked with no DNA. This CDR3 has 14 residues. Germline loops: CDR1 SEHNR, CDR2 FQNEAQ (reference sequence). This CDR3 reads CASSNRQEGNTIYF. The full variable domain, rest sourced from reference TRBV7-9 and TRBJ1-3, is DTGVSQNPRHKITKRGQNVTFRCDPISEHNRLYWYRQTLGQGPEFLTYFQNEAQLEKSRLLSDRFSAERPKGSFSTLEIQRTEQGDSAMYLCASSNRQEGNTIYFGEGSWLTVV.

The rearrangement uses TRBV11-3 and TRBJ2-3; TCRdb returns TRBD2, unconfirmable since there is no DNA. Germline loops: CDR1 SGHNT, CDR2 YENEEA. The CDR3 loop spans 14 amino acids. The chain's CDR3 is CASSAWDSQDTQYF. Complete variable domain (other parts from reference TRBV11-3 and TRBJ2-3): EAGVVQSPRYKIIEKKQPVAFWCNPISGHNTLYWYLQNLGQGPELLIRYENEEAVDDSQLPKDRFSAERLKGVDSTLKIQPAELGDSAVYLCASSAWDSQDTQYFGPGTRLTVL.

The chain couples TRBV2 to TRBJ2-7; TCRdb returns TRBD1, unconfirmable since there is no DNA. This CDR3 contains 14 residues. In germline, CDR1 is SNHLY, CDR2 FYNNEI. CDR3 sequence reads: CASSPGKVSYEQYF.

The chain employs TRBV30 and TRBJ1-5; there is no DNA to check the TCRdb D call of TRBD1. The CDR3 spans 15 residues. Germline CDR1 is GTSNPN and CDR2 is SVGIG (reference sequence). This CDR3 is CAWSQDRAGNQPQHF. The full variable domain, rest sourced from reference TRBV30 and TRBJ1-5, is SQTIHQWPATLVQPVGSPLSLECTVEGTSNPNLYWYRQAAGRGLQLLFYSVGIGQISSEVPQNLSASRPQDRQFILSSKKLLLSDSGFYLCAWSQDRAGNQPQHFGDGTRLSIL.

V and J are TRBV6-5 and TRBJ2-6. Per the germline V gene, CDR1 is MNHEY and CDR2 is SVGAGI. The CDR3 has 13 amino acids. The CDR3 reads CASTVPGANVLTF.

V is TRBV13 and J is TRBJ2-2; TCRdb proposes TRBD2, but this gene call is untestable without DNA. CDR3 length: 15 amino acids. Germline V CDR1 and CDR2: PRHDT, FYEKMQ (reference sequence). Here the CDR3 reads CASSPRLADTGELFF.

The chain is built from TRBV4-2 and TRBJ2-1; TCRdb outputs TRBD1, but without DNA this stays unchecked. Germline lookup yields CDR1 LGHNA and CDR2 YNFKEQ. This CDR3 contains 14 residues. The CDR3 reads CASSQGQINNEQFF.

The rearrangement uses TRBV25-1 and TRBJ2-2; TCRdb designates TRBD2, a call that cannot be tested without DNA. This CDR3 is 15 amino acids long. Germline V CDR1 and CDR2: MGHDK, SYGVNS. The CDR3 is CASSPVAAGVGELFF.